This is a list of T cell receptor beta chains from one sample in a study of breast tumors, draining lymph nodes, adjacent tissues. Via MiXCR, TCRdb re-called the multiplex PCR reads, giving one row per CDR3 protein. The sample carries roughly 110,000 distinct CDR3 sequences, around 30% recorded once. What was sequenced was axillary lymph node tissue. These receptors came from a female donor with breast cancer. Some clones in this sample may be carry-over from other donors' samples. CDR3s include the opening cysteine and the closing phenylalanine or tryptophan. For some rows the clone size is stated as once, few or many, or as a class when expanded; others skip it.

cdr3_aa clone_size j_call v_call cdr3_length
CASSHRGYKDYGYTF many TRBJ1-2 TRBV12-3/TRBV12-4 15
CATYPSTSGNYNEQFF many TRBJ2-1 TRBV19 16
CASSPPGTGVGNTIYF NA TRBJ1-3 TRBV6-5 16
CASSHSEGGTVLF many TRBJ2-1 TRBV6-5 13
CSVEGRGSYNEQFF many TRBJ2-1 TRBV29-1 14
CSVVGRGTYEQYF many TRBJ2-7 TRBV29-1 13
CASSFLPSTDTQYF many TRBJ2-3 TRBV12-3/TRBV12-4 14
CASSLLAGNTGELFF many TRBJ2-2 TRBV5-1 15
CASSGLADEQFF many TRBJ2-1 TRBV3-1 12
CASSEQGSGDTGELFF NA TRBJ2-2 TRBV2 16
CSVRDGLLSANVLTF many TRBJ2-6 TRBV29-1 15
CASSLKQGAGTDTQYF many TRBJ2-3 TRBV11-3 16
CASRQGTAGGTDTQYF many TRBJ2-3 TRBV6-1 16
CASSLEASGRAGELFF many TRBJ2-2 TRBV11-3 16
CASSFSGLDLYYEQYF many TRBJ2-7 TRBV28 16
CASINRGTSGTGELFF few TRBJ2-2 TRBV6-2/TRBV6-3 16
CAIRDGTGEQYF NA TRBJ2-7 TRBV5-4 12
CASSPPGTINEKLFF many TRBJ1-4 TRBV18 15
CASRGGTVGYTF NA TRBJ1-2 TRBV11-2 12
CASRTGGGYTF NA TRBJ1-2 TRBV7-3 11